This passage covers 20 T cell receptor beta chains from one sample sequenced in a study of yellow fever vaccine responses in identical twins. TCRdb redid the calling of the RT-PCR reads with MiXCR, one entry per CDR3 protein. The sample shows some 15,000 distinct CDR3 sequences, about four fifths of them seen only once. The sample here was T cells from blood (PBMCs), unsorted or a sorted subset (not recorded which), taken before or after yellow fever vaccination (not recorded which). Receptors originate from a woman aged 18-30 years who received the yellow fever vaccine.

The chain joins TRBV11-3 to TRBJ2-3, with 13 bases that match TRBD2. The CDR3 extends over 16 amino acids. V lost 3 bases, J lost 8 bases, and 8 bases stayed unmatched. In germline, CDR1 is SGHNT, CDR2 YENEEA. CDR3 coding DNA: TGTGCCAGCAGCTTCCGGGGGACTAGCGGGATCGGTACGCAGTATTTT. Translation: CASSFRGTSGIGTQYF.

The chain has TRBV11-2 and TRBJ2-1; D call uncertain. CDR3 length: 14 residues. Trimming removed 2 bases at V and 5 bases at J, with 10 bases between. From germline, CDR1 is SGHAT and CDR2 FQNNGV. The CDR3 protein is CASSLLRANNEQFF. The DNA of the CDR3 is TGTGCCAGCAGCTTACTCCGGGCTAACAATGAGCAGTTCTTC.

In this sample, this clonotype turned up a few times. V is TRBV29-1 and J is TRBJ2-7; no firm D call. The V gene lost 3 bases and the J gene lost 4 bases, with 7 bases spanning the gap. Germline V gene lookup returns CDR1 SQVTM and CDR2 ANQGSEA. This CDR3 region has 11 residues. In DNA form, the CDR3 reads TGCAGCGTTGAGTTAGGTTACGAGCAGTACTTC. The encoded protein is CSVELGYEQYF.

The J gene is TRBJ1-5, the V gene TRBV29-1, with D tentatively TRBD1 (6 bases). V dropped 4 bases and J dropped 4 bases, with 8 bases sitting between them. CDR1 SQVTM and CDR2 ANQGSEA come from the germline V gene. The CDR3 runs to 12 residues. Here the CDR3 DNA reads TGCAGCGTTGTTACAGGGAATCAGCCCCAGCATTTT. This sequence encodes CSVVTGNQPQHF.

The chain employs TRBV28 and TRBJ2-4; D not certain. CDR1 is MDHEN and CDR2 is SYDVKM in the germline V gene. Trimming cost V 1 base and J 1 base, with 8 bases left between them. This CDR3 comprises 15 residues. The CDR3 here is CASSLYGSAKNIQYF. The CDR3 DNA is TGTGCCAGCAGTTTATACGGTTCGGCCAAAAACATTCAGTACTTC.

The J gene is TRBJ1-2, the V gene TRBV12-3 or TRBV12-4, with no clear D. Trimming removed 5 bases at V and 8 bases at J, with 9 bases between. The CDR3 loop spans 11 amino acids. The CDR3 nucleotides are TGTGCCAGCAGTACGGAGGTGGGCTACACCTTC. Amino acid sequence: CASSTEVGYTF.

This clonotype was seen just once. The chain carries TRBV11-1 and TRBJ2-5; D may correspond to TRBD1 or TRBD2 (5 bases each). Germline V gives CDR1 SGHAT, CDR2 FQDESV (reference sequence). The CDR3 totals 14 residues. V was trimmed by 5 bases and J by 0 bases, leaving 10 bases between them. The CDR3 DNA reads as TGTGCCAGCAGCGATGGGACGTACCAAGAGACCCAGTACTTC. It specifies CASSDGTYQETQYF. Combining the CDR3 with reference TRBV11-1 and TRBJ2-5 gives the whole variable domain EAEVAQSPRYKITEKSQAVAFWCDPISGHATLYWYRQILGQGPELLVQFQDESVVDDSQLPKDRFSAERLKGVDSTLKIQPAELGDSAMYLCASSDGTYQETQYFGPGTRLLVL.

CDR3 sequence (DNA): TGTGCCAGCGAAGGGAGGACAAAGTCCCACAATGAGCAGTTCTTC. Translation: CASEGRTKSHNEQFF. V is TRBV28 and J is TRBJ2-1; a possible D gene is TRBD2 (6 bases). V dropped 8 bases and J dropped 5 bases, with 19 bases sitting between them. The CDR3 loop spans 15 amino acids. Germline CDR1 and CDR2: MDHEN and SYDVKM.

V and J are TRBV6-1 and TRBJ2-1; 8 bases map to TRBD2. V dropped 8 bases and J dropped 0; count of bases not matched to a gene: 6. Germline V lookup: CDR1 MNHNS, CDR2 SASEGT. This CDR3 has 15 amino acids. The CDR3 sequence is CASREGGGSYNEQFF. Written as DNA, the CDR3 is TGTGCCAGCCGGGAGGGCGGGGGCTCCTACAATGAGCAGTTCTTC.

J is TRBJ2-1 and V is TRBV11-3, with D perhaps matching TRBD2 (5 bases). This CDR3 has 16 residues. V gave up 2 bases and J gave up 1 base, with 12 bases separating them. Germline lookup yields CDR1 SGHNT and CDR2 YENEEA. DNA of the CDR3: TGTGCCAGCAGCTTAAATCTGGGCGGGTCCTACAATGAGCAGTTCTTC. Its protein is CASSLNLGGSYNEQFF.

This clonotype was detected a few times. The J gene is TRBJ2-7, the V gene TRBV4-2; 9 bases map to TRBD2. Germline CDR1 is LGHNA and CDR2 is YNFKEQ. J gave up 0 bases and V 5 bases, and 2 bases lay outside the gene matches. The CDR3 contains 14 residues. CDR3 nucleotides: TGTGCCAGCAGCTTTAGCGGGAGCTCCTACGAGCAGTACTTC. It specifies CASSFSGSSYEQYF.

The chain is built from TRBV11-1 and TRBJ2-3; D may be TRBD1 (5 bases). Germline V gene sequence: CDR1 SGHAT, CDR2 FQDESV (reference sequence). The CDR3 has 14 amino acids. The germline V and J ends were trimmed by 1 base and 5 bases, with 10 bases remaining between them. The DNA of the CDR3 is TGTGCCAGCAGCTTAGAGGGGTTTAAAGATACGCAGTATTTT. This translates into CASSLEGFKDTQYF. Variable domain in full (rest from reference TRBV11-1 and TRBJ2-3): EAEVAQSPRYKITEKSQAVAFWCDPISGHATLYWYRQILGQGPELLVQFQDESVVDDSQLPKDRFSAERLKGVDSTLKIQPAELGDSAMYLCASSLEGFKDTQYFGPGTRLTVL.

The rearrangement links TRBV10-3 to TRBJ1-6; TRBD1 might be the D (5 bases). The CDR3 consists of 13 residues. Trimming cost V 0 bases and J 14 bases, with 11 bases left between them. Germline lookup yields CDR1 ENHRY and CDR2 SYGVKD. This CDR3 is CAISESAGTALHF. The DNA of the CDR3 is TGTGCCATCAGTGAGTCAGCAGGGACGGCCCTCCACTTT.

The V and J genes are TRBV11-1 and TRBJ2-7; D is perhaps TRBD1 or TRBD2 (5 bases each). Germline V gene lookup returns CDR1 SGHAT and CDR2 FQDESV (reference sequence). The CDR3 sequence is 14 residues long. Deletions cut 5 bases from V and 2 bases from J, with 13 bases between. The CDR3: CASSHWDGTYEQYF. As DNA, the CDR3 is TGTGCCAGCAGCCATTGGGACGGCACCTACGAGCAGTACTTC. The variable domain in full, completed from reference TRBV11-1 and TRBJ2-7, reads EAEVAQSPRYKITEKSQAVAFWCDPISGHATLYWYRQILGQGPELLVQFQDESVVDDSQLPKDRFSAERLKGVDSTLKIQPAELGDSAMYLCASSHWDGTYEQYFGPGTRLTVT.

The chain employs TRBV18 and TRBJ2-7; D gene uncertain. Germline CDR1 reads KGHSH; CDR2 reads LQKENI. V was cut by 0 bases and J by 7 bases, with 10 bases left in between. The CDR3 extends over 13 amino acids. The CDR3 protein is CASSPPDRVEQYF. The DNA of the CDR3 is TGTGCCAGCTCACCACCAGACCGGGTTGAGCAGTACTTC.

V and J are TRBV12-3 or TRBV12-4 and TRBJ2-3; TRBD1 agrees at 9 bases. With 6 bases clipped from V and 4 bases from J, the junction kept 8 bases outside the gene matches. This CDR3 has 15 amino acids. The CDR3 DNA sequence: TGTGCCAGCAGCCTCGGGACAGGGCTTGCAGATACGCAGTATTTT. This translates into CASSLGTGLADTQYF.

This clonotype came up once. The chain recombines TRBV7-9 with TRBJ2-7; 7 positions match TRBD2. Germline assignment: CDR1 SEHNR and CDR2 FQNEAQ (reference sequence). The CDR3 length is 14 residues. J lost 0 bases, V lost 4 bases, and 3 bases had no gene match. The CDR3 region is CASSYRDYSYEQYF. CDR3 bases: TGTGCCAGCAGCTACCGGGACTACTCCTACGAGCAGTACTTC.

This chain joins TRBV28 and TRBJ2-5; TRBD2 is a possible D gene (7 bases). Germline CDR1 and CDR2: MDHEN and SYDVKM. This CDR3 is built from 14 residues. Trimming shortened V by 3 bases and J by 4 bases, and 12 bases separated the two germline ends. The CDR3 here is CASSLGGRRETQYF. In nucleotides, the CDR3 is TGTGCCAGCAGTTTGGGGGGGCGAAGAGAGACCCAGTACTTC.

This clonotype was picked up a small number of times. The V call is TRBV28, the J call TRBJ2-3; D not certain. Germline loops: CDR1 MDHEN, CDR2 SYDVKM. V shed 4 bases and J shed 0 bases, with 8 bases lying between them. The CDR3 is 14 residues long. The CDR3 region is CASSSAASTDTQYF. CDR3 nucleotide sequence: TGTGCCAGCAGTTCGGCAGCTAGCACAGATACGCAGTATTTT.

This rearrangement joins TRBV3-1 to TRBJ1-6; 10 bases map to TRBD1. The ends lost 0 bases at V and 9 bases at J; junction bases unmatched: 5. The germline V gene has CDR1 LGHDT and CDR2 YNNKEL (reference sequence). The CDR3 contains 16 residues. The CDR3 DNA is TGTGCCAGCAGCCAAGATGCCGGGACAGGGGTTTCACCCCTCCACTTT. Encoded protein: CASSQDAGTGVSPLHF.